This is a list of T cell receptor beta chains from one sample in a study of OX40 agonist ivuxolimab in advanced cancers. Clones were sequenced by immunoSEQ multiplex PCR, and TCRdb holds only the in-frame ones, with some missing. Of about 64,000 clones in the sample, roughly 85% were seen once. Sequenced material: CD4+ or CD8+ T cells sorted from blood, taken in a trial of the OX40 agonist ivuxolimab. The source of these receptors is an adult with an advanced solid tumor such as melanoma, head and neck, liver or kidney cancer. Each CDR3 is given without its conserved first and last residue. The order of the fields is V gene, D gene, CDR3 protein. A D gene is named only where the DNA matches it firmly.

TRBV6-5 - ASSTVPKGDGYT
TRBV4-2 - ASRPPGQGRADTIY
TRBV18 - ASSPGRGPNTGELF
TRBV7-6 - ASSLGEHRGEQF
TRBV2 - ASLGTDSNQPQH
TRBV7-9 - ASSLARLTGEAF
TRBV6-4 - ASSGRQHSYEQY
TRBV20-1 - SAPQAGSQY
TRBV29-1 TRBD1 SVEQGGYGTEAF
TRBV11-3 - ASSSVGGAF
TRBV4-1 TRBD2 ASSQASGWGGGAREQF
TRBV6-5 TRBD1 ASSWTGDGNNEKLF
TRBV9 - ASSVVGGTGELF
TRBV9 - ASSVDSDQPQH
TRBV7-2 - ASSLEGRESDEQY
TRBV2 - ASRQGTPGRNEQF
TRBV4-1 - ASSQQGFRETQY
TRBV11-2 TRBD1 ASSSGQGSLPLH
TRBV7-3 TRBD2 ASSLRLADNNEQF
TRBV6-1 TRBD1 ASRVGQLVETQY
TRBV9 TRBD2 ASSPNSIAGLQY
TRBV6-4 TRBD1 ASSDTRDSSTIY
TRBV25-1 TRBD1 ASSEFIGTGYAGELF
TRBV9 - ASSRYRGGGNTGELF
TRBV27 TRBD2 ASSPLGAGGINNEQF
TRBV11-3 - ASSLNVGGGPGELF
TRBV21-1 - ASSCDSTNYGYT
TRBV5-6 TRBD1 ASRRNRGKNTEAF
TRBV5-1 - ASSFIGMNTEAF
TRBV2 - ASTPTGETQY
TRBV28 - ATKEGGLSSMSGNTIY
TRBV27 TRBD1 ASSLSAGTGSIEQY
TRBV5-1 - ASSLTGGLRETQY
TRBV7-8 TRBD1 ASSSHRGRYYNEQF
TRBV5-6 - ASSLFGAYEQY
TRBV5-4 - ASSLVDSYEQY
TRBV5-6 - ASSLGGDYEQY
TRBV27 - ASSLLSGSHNSPLH
TRBV29-1 - SGTANTGELF
TRBV6-1 - ASSYWGQETQY
TRBV27 - ASSPGLTNTEAF
TRBV19 - ASSTPESGISYGYT
TRBV5-1 - ASSLTGPNYGYT
TRBV5-1 TRBD1 ASSERRTGFGELF
TRBV7-8 - ASSFYQGPTGELF
TRBV10-3 TRBD2 AISESSGGGVETQY
TRBV7-3 - ASSWGPTGTLSSYNEQF
TRBV11-2 - ASSRGVESPQH